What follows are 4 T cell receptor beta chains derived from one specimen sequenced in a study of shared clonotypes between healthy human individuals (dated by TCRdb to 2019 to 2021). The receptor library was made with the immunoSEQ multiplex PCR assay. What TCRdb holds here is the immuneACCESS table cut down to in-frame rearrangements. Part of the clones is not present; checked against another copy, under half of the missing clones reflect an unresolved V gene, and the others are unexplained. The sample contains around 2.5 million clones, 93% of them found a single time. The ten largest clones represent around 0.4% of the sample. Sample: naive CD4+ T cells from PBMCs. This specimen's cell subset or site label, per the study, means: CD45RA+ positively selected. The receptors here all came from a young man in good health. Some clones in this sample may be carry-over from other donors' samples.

The CDR3 sequence: CASSPGPSSPSETQYF. The CDR3 DNA reads TGTGCCAGCAGCCCAGGGCCCTCCTCCCCGTCAGAGACCCAGTACTTC. The rearrangement joins TRBV28 to TRBJ2-5, with a weak D call TRBD1 (5 bases). The CDR3 spans 16 residues. Germline assignment: CDR1 MDHEN and CDR2 SYDVKM. V lost 6 bases to trimming and J lost 4 bases, with 21 bases between them.

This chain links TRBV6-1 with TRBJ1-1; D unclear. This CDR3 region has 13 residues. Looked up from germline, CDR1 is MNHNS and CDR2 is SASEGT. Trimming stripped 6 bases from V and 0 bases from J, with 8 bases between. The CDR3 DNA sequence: TGTGCCAGCAGCGGAGAGATGAACACTGAAGCTTTCTTT. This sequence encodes CASSGEMNTEAFF.

The CDR3 loop reads CSASSKGTPYEQYF. DNA for the CDR3: TGCAGCGCCTCTTCTAAGGGGACACCCTACGAGCAGTACTTC. The V and J genes are TRBV29-1 and TRBJ2-7; TRBD1 might be the D (6 bases). Between the trimmed V and J ends, which lost 7 bases and 2 bases, there was a span of 18 bases. This CDR3 comprises 14 residues. CDR1 SQVTM and CDR2 ANQGSEA come from the germline V gene.

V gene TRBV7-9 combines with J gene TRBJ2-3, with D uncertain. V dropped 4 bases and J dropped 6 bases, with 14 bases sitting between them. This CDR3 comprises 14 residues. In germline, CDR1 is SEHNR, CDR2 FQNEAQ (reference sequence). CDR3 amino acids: CASSSNEIWDTQYF. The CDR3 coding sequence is TGTGCCAGCAGCTCTAACGAGATCTGGGATACGCAGTATTTT.